One TCR beta chain is described in this entry. This sample is part of a study of long-term antiretroviral therapy in people with HIV. Survey level was the resolution at which the v3.0 immunoSEQ assay ran. Per-sample TRB depth target: about 40,000-50,000 T-cell genomes. The assay was immunoSEQ multiplex PCR, and TCRdb's table has in-frame clones only and misses some. The sample yields approximately 39,000 clones, around 75% seen once. The clonotype originates from a man between 18 and 29 years old with HIV. The sample consisted of unsorted PBMCs, taken 1.5 years after starting antiretroviral therapy.

The CDR3 coding sequence is TGTGCCAGCAGCTTCGGAAGAGGAGAGCAGTACTTC. It encodes CASSFGRGEQYF. V is TRBV11-2 and J is TRBJ2-7; the D is unclear. CDR1 SGHAT and CDR2 FQNNGV come from the germline V gene. The CDR3 has 12 amino acids. V lost 3 bases to trimming and J lost 7 bases, with 10 bases between them.